The 7 T cell receptor beta chains below were found in one sample sequenced in a study of tumor-infiltrating lymphocytes in primary liver carcinoma. It was unsorted whole blood that yielded blood RNA, and germline DNA was also extracted. From around 0.5 ug total RNA, TCR beta cDNA was generated with a primer in the constant region. Generation of the TCR beta libraries relied on three nested multiplex PCR rounds using slightly modified ARM-PCR. The opening two PCR rounds, approximately 10 cycles each, paired TRBV1-TRBV30 forward primers with a C-beta reverse primer. TCRdb redid the calling of the multiplex PCR reads with MiXCR, one entry per CDR3 protein. The table lists some 200,000 distinct CDR3 sequences, about 65% of them singletons. The sequencing sample was made of peripheral blood. Receptors were obtained from an older woman with primary liver carcinoma and hepatitis B virus infection.

CDR3 in amino acids: CTGRRGQIQETQYF. In DNA form, the CDR3 reads TGTACCGGCCGTCGGGGACAGATCCAAGAGACCCAGTACTTC. This chain links TRBV11-2 with TRBJ2-5, with TRBD1 identical over 7 bases. The CDR3 extends over 14 amino acids. Germline CDR1 is SGHAT and CDR2 is FQNNGV.

This clonotype showed up just a few times. V gene TRBV4-1 combines with J gene TRBJ2-4; 9 bases align to TRBD2. V was clipped by 3 bases and J by 11 bases; unmatched bases: 8. The germline V gene encodes CDR1 MGHRA and CDR2 YSYEKL. The CDR3 spans 14 residues. The chain's CDR3 is CASSQVAGANFQYF. In DNA form, the CDR3 reads TGCGCCAGCAGCCAGGTAGCGGGGGCGAACTTTCAGTACTTC.

Comments on this clonotype: A much larger clone differs from this one at a single base, so this may be a read error. The chain is built from TRBV4-2 and TRBJ2-7, with TRBD1 matching over 8 bases. This CDR3 has 15 residues. The germline V gene has CDR1 LGHNA and CDR2 YNFKEQ. CDR3 nucleotides: TGTGCCAGCAGCCCCCGACAGGGGATTGGGTACGAGCATTACTTC. This gives the protein CASSPRQGIGYEHYF.

This clonotype showed up just a few times. The rearrangement links TRBV5-1 to TRBJ2-3; a possible D gene is TRBD2 (5 bases). The V end lost 1 base, the J end lost 1 base, and 22 bases lay between the germline ends. The CDR3 covers 19 residues. The germline CDR1 and CDR2 sequences are SGHRS and YFSETQ. In DNA, the CDR3 is TGCGCCAGCAGCTTGTCGAGGGCCCCAACCCATGTCGGCACAGATACGCAGTATTTT. Translating it yields CASSLSRAPTHVGTDTQYF. Based on the CDR3 plus reference TRBV5-1 and TRBJ2-3, the full variable domain is KAGVTQTPRYLIKTRGQQVTLSCSPISGHRSVSWYQQTPGQGLQFLFEYFSETQRNKGNFPGRFSGRQFSNSRSEMNVSTLELGDSALYLCASSLSRAPTHVGTDTQYFGPGTRLTVL.

This clonotype was seen ten or more times. The V gene is TRBV4-1, the J gene TRBJ1-1; TRBD1 agrees at 7 bases. Germline CDR1 MGHRA, CDR2 YSYEKL. V shed 4 bases and J 6 bases; nucleotides not matched to a gene: 8. The CDR3 contains 14 residues. The DNA of the CDR3 is TGCGCCAGCAGCCCCACCTGGACAGGCGCTGAAGCTTTCTTT. Translated, it gives CASSPTWTGAEAFF.

This clonotype was seen more than once but under ten times. The chain links TRBV30 to TRBJ1-1, with D uncertain. CDR1 and CDR2 from the germline V gene are GTSNPN and SVGIG (reference sequence). The CDR3 spans 13 residues. The V end lost 0 bases, the J end lost 0 bases, and 5 bases lay between the germline ends. This CDR3 is CAWSVLMNTEAFF. The CDR3 DNA sequence: TGTGCCTGGAGTGTGCTTATGAACACTGAAGCTTTCTTT.

This clonotype was picked up many times. This sequence joins TRBV12-3 or TRBV12-4 and TRBJ2-6; D possibly matches TRBD1 or TRBD2 (6 bases each). The CDR3 spans 15 residues. Trimming stripped 5 bases from V and 2 bases from J, with 10 bases between. Here the CDR3 DNA reads TGTGCCAGCAGTCTGGGGGGCACTGGGGCCAACGTCCTGACTTTC. Residues: CASSLGGTGANVLTF.